This T cell receptor (beta chain) was obtained from a study of blood T cell repertoires in COVID-19. About the research overall: COVID-19 samples collected from the United States, Italy and Spain covered acute and convalescent phases. From T cells, B-cell-depleted T cells, or PBMCs came the material, which was cDNA or gDNA.

Original methodology: Reference gene primer amplification in the assay estimated nucleated cell counts. Profiled with immunoSEQ multiplex PCR; TCRdb holds only in-frame clones, not every one. The V and J calls and the clone size are those of that table, but D and trimming were determined from the DNA. The data contain 86,000 or so clones, 91% of them seen just once; the ten biggest clones take up under 2%. Germline lookup yields CDR1 SGHNT and CDR2 YENEEA. CDR3 length: 15 amino acids. Trimming took 2 bases from V and 1 from J, leaving 11 bases between them. This TCR derives from a woman aged 50 to 60 in a cohort sampled during active COVID-19. Sequenced sample: peripheral blood. The V and J genes are TRBV11-3 and TRBJ1-1; D uncertain. The CDR3 reads CASSLSHRGNTEAFF. The CDR3 DNA sequence: TGTGCCAGCAGCTTATCCCACCGGGGGAACACTGAAGCTTTCTTT.